This T cell receptor (beta chain) was documented in a study of blood T cell repertoires in COVID-19. Across the study: PBMCs, B-cell-depleted T cells, or T cells provided the cDNA or gDNA that made up the material.

CDR1 and CDR2 (germline): SGHRS, YFSETQ. V gave up 2 bases and J gave up 0 bases, with 9 bases separating them. The CDR3 length is 14 residues. In the original processing: Amplification of reference gene primers was used by the study to estimate nucleated cell counts. TCRdb keeps only in-frame clones here, not all; method: immunoSEQ multiplex PCR. V, J and clone size derive from that table, while D and trimming were established from the DNA sequence. Here the sample spans roughly 150,000 clones, under 95% being singletons. Seattle patients were enrolled while actively infected and followed longitudinally.

The sample was peripheral blood. This sequence originates from a man in his late teens or twenties with COVID-19, enrolled during active disease. V usage is TRBV5-1 and J usage is TRBJ2-7; maybe TRBD2 (5 bases). The CDR3: CASSFRSGSYEQYF. The CDR3 DNA reads as TGCGCCAGCAGCTTTCGGAGCGGCTCCTACGAGCAGTACTTC.